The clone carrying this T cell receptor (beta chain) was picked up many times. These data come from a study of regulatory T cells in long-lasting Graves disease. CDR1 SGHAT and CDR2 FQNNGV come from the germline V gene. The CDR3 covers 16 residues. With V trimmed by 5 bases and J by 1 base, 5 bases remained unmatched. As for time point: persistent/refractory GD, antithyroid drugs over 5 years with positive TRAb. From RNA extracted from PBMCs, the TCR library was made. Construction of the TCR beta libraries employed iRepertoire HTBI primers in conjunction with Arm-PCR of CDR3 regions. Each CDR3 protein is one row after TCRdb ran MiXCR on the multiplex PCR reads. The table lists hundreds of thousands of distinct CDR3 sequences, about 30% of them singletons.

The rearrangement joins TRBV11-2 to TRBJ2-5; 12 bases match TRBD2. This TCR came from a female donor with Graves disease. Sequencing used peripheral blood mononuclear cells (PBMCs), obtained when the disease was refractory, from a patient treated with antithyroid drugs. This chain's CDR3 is CASSPAGLAGQETQYF. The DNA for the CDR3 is TGTGCCAGCAGCCCAGCGGGACTAGCGGGCCAAGAGACCCAGTACTTC.